Each of the 28 T cell receptor beta chains below was sequenced from the same sample in a study of control samples from healthy donors and cancer patients. Some clones are missing from TCRdb's copy, which holds only in-frame ones; the method was immunoSEQ multiplex PCR. The table has roughly 100,000 clones, more than 85% seen once. The source material was PBMCs. Source of these receptors: a man in his 60s with lung cancer.

The chain links TRBV5-1 to TRBJ2-5, with 12 bases identical to TRBD2. V gave up 2 bases and J gave up 1 base; unmatched junction bases: 3. This CDR3 has 16 amino acids. Germline CDR1 SGHRS, CDR2 YFSETQ. The CDR3 spells CASSFPSGGGQETQYF. CDR3 bases: TGCGCCAGCAGCTTCCCTAGCGGGGGGGGCCAAGAGACCCAGTACTTC.

In the case of this clone: Other DNA sequences within the sample encode an identical CDR3. The chain links TRBV3-1 (or the pseudogene TRBV3-2) to TRBJ2-5; D is ambiguous. The germline gives CDR1 LGHDT, CDR2 YNNKEL (reference sequence). This CDR3 is built from 12 residues. The V end was cut by 1 base, the J end by 5 bases, with 5 bases between. The CDR3 spells CASSQVQETQYF. The CDR3 DNA reads TGTGCCAGCAGCCAAGTTCAGGAGACCCAGTACTTC.

The CDR3 reads CASSQVTTFMGTGELFF. CDR3 nucleotides: TGTGCCAGCAGCCAAGTCACCACTTTCATGGGGACCGGGGAGCTGTTTTTT. The rearrangement links TRBV4-2 to TRBJ2-2; D is ambiguous. Looked up from germline, CDR1 is LGHNA and CDR2 is YNFKEQ. Trimming pared 1 base from V and 5 bases from J, leaving 17 bases between. The CDR3 runs to 17 residues.

The chain has TRBV30 and TRBJ1-4, with unresolved D. The CDR3 runs to 16 residues. From germline, CDR1 is GTSNPN and CDR2 SVGIG (reference sequence). The V and J ends lost 0 bases and 3 bases respectively, with 14 bases between them. The CDR3 loop is CAWSVRKAGSNEKLFF. The CDR3 DNA is TGTGCCTGGAGTGTACGGAAGGCAGGATCTAATGAAAAACTGTTTTTT.

This clone occurred once. The J gene is TRBJ2-7, the V gene TRBV7-9; 7 bases are a match to TRBD1. Germline CDR1 is SEHNR and CDR2 is FQNEAQ (reference sequence). The CDR3 runs 15 residues. V lost 5 bases and J lost 3; bases outside the gene matches: 10. DNA of the CDR3: TGTGCCAGCAGCGGAGCCGGGACAGACTTCTACGAGCAGTACTTC. Protein sequence: CASSGAGTDFYEQYF.

This chain connects TRBV15 to TRBJ2-3, with TRBD1 matching over 10 bases. V trimming: 2 bases; J trimming: 2 bases; junction bases outside the gene matches: 4. This CDR3 has 16 amino acids. Looked up from germline, CDR1 is LNHNV and CDR2 is YYDKDF (reference sequence). The CDR3 DNA follows: TGTGCCACCAGCAGACCAGACAGGGGGCCCACAGATACGCAGTATTTT. Translating gives CATSRPDRGPTDTQYF.

The genes are TRBV5-7 and TRBJ2-7, with D tentatively TRBD1 (6 bases). TRBV5-7 is labeled an ORF, and its function is uncertain. This CDR3 contains 16 residues. Trimming pared 2 bases from V and 3 bases from J, leaving 18 bases between. CDR3 sequence: CASSLLLRTEDYEQYV. In DNA form, the CDR3 reads TGTGCCAGCAGCTTACTCCTACGGACAGAGGACTACGAGCAGTACGTC.

V is TRBV24-1 and J is TRBJ2-3, with D maybe TRBD1 (6 bases). CDR1 KGHDR and CDR2 SFDVKD come from the germline V gene. The CDR3 runs to 16 residues. Trimming pared 1 base from V and 0 bases from J, leaving 10 bases between. The CDR3 reads CATSDFAGASTDTQYF. CDR3 DNA: TGTGCCACCAGTGATTTCGCAGGGGCCAGCACAGATACGCAGTATTTT.

The chain uses TRBV29-1 and TRBJ1-1; D unresolved. Trimming took 5 bases from V and 1 from J, leaving 11 bases between them. The CDR3 is made up of 13 amino acids. Germline assignment: CDR1 SQVTM and CDR2 ANQGSEA. In DNA, the CDR3 is TGCAGCGTTAGCAGAAGACAGAACACTGAAGCTTTCTTT. Protein sequence: CSVSRRQNTEAFF.

This clone was seen just once. The gene calls are TRBV2 and TRBJ2-2, with 7 positions matching TRBD1. The germline gives CDR1 SNHLY, CDR2 FYNNEI. The V gene end was trimmed by 6 bases and the J gene end by 1 base; junction bases not matched to a gene: 14. The CDR3 is made up of 18 amino acids. CDR3 loop: CASREQGNPFVNTGELFF. The CDR3 region has the DNA TGTGCCAGCAGGGAACAGGGGAACCCGTTCGTGAACACCGGGGAGCTGTTTTTT.

The chain employs TRBV13 and TRBJ1-5; D is unresolved. Deletions cut 2 bases from V and 5 bases from J, with 4 bases between. The CDR3 is made up of 12 amino acids. Germline assignment: CDR1 PRHDT and CDR2 FYEKMQ (reference sequence). CDR3 sequence: CASSLRDQPQHF. The CDR3 region has the DNA TGTGCCAGCAGCTTACGAGATCAGCCCCAGCATTTT.

Note on this clone: Additional DNA sequences in this sample encode the identical CDR3. The J gene is TRBJ2-3, the V gene TRBV27, with 8 bases lining up with TRBD1. After removal of 3 bases from V and 3 bases from J, the junction contained 11 bases not matched to a gene. The CDR3 loop spans 17 amino acids. Germline V gene data show CDR1 as MNHEY and CDR2 as SMNVEV (reference sequence). This CDR3 is CASSFVRDRPLTDTQYF. The CDR3 DNA reads TGTGCCAGCAGTTTCGTACGGGACAGGCCCTTAACAGATACGCAGTATTTT.

The chain employs TRBV10-3 and TRBJ2-7, with D perhaps given as TRBD1 or TRBD2 (5 bases each). This CDR3 is built from 12 residues. Germline V gene lookup returns CDR1 ENHRY and CDR2 SYGVKD. V was trimmed by 4 bases and J by 6 bases, leaving 10 bases between them. The CDR3 coding sequence is TGTGCCATCAGTGGGTATGGGGGCGAGCAGTACGTC. Amino acids: CAISGYGGEQYV.

This sequence joins TRBV18 and TRBJ2-7, with D hard to call. Germline V gives CDR1 KGHSH, CDR2 LQKENI. The CDR3 has 13 residues. V lost 3 bases and J lost 1, with 7 bases in between. In DNA form, the CDR3 reads TGTGCCAGCTCACCGGGGAAGTCCTACGAGCAGTACGTC. The encoded protein is CASSPGKSYEQYV.

This clone was picked up one time. CDR3 sequence: CASSVAPGAFF. For the CDR3, the DNA is TGTGCCAGCAGTGTGGCCCCTGGAGCTTTCTTT. This chain links TRBV12-3 or TRBV12-4 with TRBJ1-1; D unresolved. The V gene lost 5 bases and the J gene lost 10 bases, with 11 bases spanning the gap. The CDR3 spans 11 residues.

This sequence joins TRBV5-8 and TRBJ1-2; 7 positions agree with TRBD1. Germline assignment: CDR1 SGHTS and CDR2 YDEGEE. The CDR3 has 15 amino acids. J was trimmed by 1 base and V by 2 bases; bases with no gene match: 5. The CDR3 here is CASSFRQGGNYGYTF. The CDR3 DNA reads TGTGCCAGCAGCTTTAGACAGGGTGGTAACTATGGCTACACCTTC.

The chain carries TRBV5-5 and TRBJ2-2; D is unresolved. This CDR3 is 16 amino acids long. The germline CDR1 and CDR2 sequences are SGHKS and YYEKEE (reference sequence). The ends were cut back, 0 bases at V and 1 base at J, with 10 bases in the middle. The CDR3 DNA reads as TGTGCCAGCAGCTTGGCCAGTGTGGGGAACACCGGGGAGCTGTTTTTT. Its translation: CASSLASVGNTGELFF.

This chain uses TRBV21-1 with TRBJ1-6. TRBV21-1 is deemed a pseudogene. The CDR3 totals 15 residues. The chain's CDR3 is CASRGESSYNSPLHF. CDR3 sequence (DNA): TGTGCCAGCAGGGGGGAGAGCTCCTATAATTCACCCCTCCACTTT.

J is TRBJ1-4 and V is TRBV7-9; D call uncertain. Trimming removed 0 bases at V and 10 bases at J, with 3 bases between. Looked up from germline, CDR1 is SEHNR and CDR2 is FQNEAQ (reference sequence). This CDR3 spans 11 amino acids. This CDR3 reads CASSLAGKLFF. The DNA of the CDR3 is TGTGCCAGCAGCTTAGCTGGAAAACTGTTTTTT. Together with reference TRBV7-9 and TRBJ1-4, the CDR3 gives the full variable domain: DTGVSQNPRHKITKRGQNVTFRCDPISEHNRLYWYRQTLGQGPEFLTYFQNEAQLEKSRLLSDRFSAERPKGSFSTLEIQRTEQGDSAMYLCASSLAGKLFFGSGTQLSVL.

The chain employs TRBV27 and TRBJ2-6; either TRBD1 or TRBD2 may fit D (5 bases each). Germline CDR1 reads MNHEY; CDR2 reads SMNVEV (reference sequence). CDR3 size: 18 residues. V gave up 8 bases and J gave up 2 bases, with 22 bases separating them. The CDR3 sequence is CASARVGGVLAGANVLTF. The DNA of the CDR3 is TGTGCCAGCGCCCGGGTTGGGGGAGTATTAGCTGGGGCCAACGTCCTGACTTTC.

The chain links TRBV7-8 to TRBJ2-5, with D maybe TRBD1 (6 bases). Germline V gene data show CDR1 as SGHVS and CDR2 as FQNEAQ. The CDR3 is 15 amino acids. V was cut by 1 base and J by 1 base, with 10 bases left in between. CDR3 bases: TGTGCCAGCAGCTTAGATTCAGGGGCCCAAGAGACCCAGTACTTC. Encoded protein: CASSLDSGAQETQYF. Full variable domain (rest looked up from reference TRBV7-8 and TRBJ2-5): GAGVSQSPRYKVAKRGQDVALRCDPISGHVSLFWYQQALGQGPEFLTYFQNEAQLDKSGLPSDRFFAERPEGSVSTLKIQRTQQEDSAVYLCASSLDSGAQETQYFGPGTRLLVL.

This clone was counted a few times. DNA of the CDR3: TGTGCCAGCAGCCAGACGTCTGTATTGAATGGCTACACCTTC. Its protein is CASSQTSVLNGYTF. The gene calls are TRBV3-1 (or the pseudogene TRBV3-2) and TRBJ1-2; D call uncertain. Deletions cut 3 bases from V and 6 bases from J, with 14 bases between. CDR3 length: 14 amino acids. Germline V gene sequence: CDR1 LGHDT, CDR2 YNNKEL (reference sequence).

The V and J genes are TRBV7-3 and TRBJ2-2, with D perhaps TRBD1 (6 bases). V was shortened by 0 bases and J by 0 bases, with 11 bases between the two germline ends. The CDR3 runs to 17 residues. Germline assignment: CDR1 SGHTA and CDR2 FQGTGA. This CDR3 is CASSLTGTPANTGELFF. Written as DNA, the CDR3 is TGTGCCAGCAGCTTAACAGGGACACCAGCGAACACCGGGGAGCTGTTTTTT.

The chain joins TRBV19 to TRBJ1-4, with TRBD1 matching over 8 bases. The V and J ends lost 6 bases and 5 bases, in that order; junction bases with no gene match: 11. Germline-derived CDR1 and CDR2 are LNHDA and SQIVND (reference sequence). The CDR3 contains 16 residues. The CDR3 DNA follows: TGTGCCAGTAGGGCTACCGGGACAGGCAAAAATGAAAAACTGTTTTTT. Amino acid sequence: CASRATGTGKNEKLFF.

The rearrangement joins TRBV19 to TRBJ1-5, with D uncertain. Germline V gives CDR1 LNHDA, CDR2 SQIVND (reference sequence). Between the trimmed V and J ends, which lost 3 bases and 4 bases, there was a span of 7 bases. CDR3 size: 13 residues. This CDR3 is CASSIQRNQPQHF. DNA of the CDR3: TGTGCCAGTAGTATCCAGCGGAATCAGCCCCAGCATTTT. The full variable domain, in which reference TRBV19 and TRBJ1-5 provide the parts outside the CDR3, is DGGITQSPKYLFRKEGQNVTLSCEQNLNHDAMYWYRQDPGQGLRLIYYSQIVNDFQKGDIAEGYSVSREKKESFPLTVTSAQKNPTAFYLCASSIQRNQPQHFGDGTRLSIL.

The chain uses TRBV25-1 and TRBJ2-6; D call uncertain. The CDR3 covers 16 residues. Germline V CDR1 and CDR2: MGHDK, SYGVNS. The ends were cut back, 3 bases at V and 0 bases at J, with 9 bases in the middle. The CDR3 protein is CASSDSPLSGANVLTF. The CDR3, as DNA: TGTGCCAGCAGTGACTCCCCTCTCTCTGGGGCCAACGTCCTGACTTTC.

J is TRBJ2-5 and V is TRBV18; no clear D gene. Germline loops: CDR1 KGHSH, CDR2 LQKENI. CDR3 length: 14 amino acids. V lost 0 bases, J lost 2 bases, and 7 bases lay in between. This CDR3 is CASSPPRSQETQYF. In nucleotides, the CDR3 is TGTGCCAGCTCACCACCGCGCAGTCAAGAGACCCAGTACTTC.

This clone appeared a single time. The chain is built from TRBV24-1 and TRBJ2-3, with 9 nucleotides matching TRBD2. After removal of 4 bases from V and 4 bases from J, the junction contained 2 bases not matched to a gene. From germline, CDR1 is KGHDR and CDR2 SFDVKD. The length of the CDR3 is 14 residues. The DNA of the CDR3 is TGTGCCACCAGTGACCAGCGGGGGGCAGATACGCAGTATTTT. Protein: CATSDQRGADTQYF.